These T cell receptor beta chains were read from a single sample in a study of response to subunit inactivated influenza vaccine. TCRdb ran MiXCR on the RT-PCR reads and lists one entry per CDR3 protein. The repertoire holds 700,000 to 800,000 distinct CDR3 sequences, with less than 20% as singletons. The sequencing here drew on PBMCs from blood, taken 5 days after vaccination. These receptor sequences come from a man in his fifties who received an inactivated influenza vaccine. CDR3s include the opening cysteine and the closing phenylalanine or tryptophan.

TRBV7-9 | CASSLGVGLQETQYF
TRBV4-3 | CASSPSGNLYEQYF
TRBV5-1 | CASSWGQQNTEAFF
TRBV20-1 | CSASRLAGQETQYF
TRBV14 | CASSLFAGAPNEQFF
TRBV10-3 | CAISAGTDTQYF
TRBV12-3/TRBV12-4 | CASSPQGTNEKLFF
TRBV18 | CASSVGPIRNEQFF
TRBV6-1 | CASSGPDRGRIYGYTF
TRBV4-2 | CASSQEETELKVEAFF